One sample yielded the 29 T cell receptor beta chains listed below, sequenced in a study of T cells in Graves' hyperthyroidism and ophthalmopathy (dated by TCRdb to between 2018 and 2021). The library was prepared using multiplex PCR. Reads for this sample came from an Illumina HiSeq 2000. TCR beta CDR3 regions were amplified from RNA transcripts. For the first round of RT-PCR on the TCR CDR3, the HTBI primer set was used together with the Qiagen OneStep RT-PCR kit. TCRdb took the public reads, trimmed them with fastp at Q25, ran MiXCR for clone calling and kept in-frame beta chains. Each entry merges the rows of one CDR3 protein and shows their most common DNA and genes. The sample profile shows fewer than 500,000 distinct CDR3 sequences; approximately 13% of them were found once. The ten largest make up 20% of the sample. Sequencing input: blood. The receptors here all came from a young man with Graves' hyperthyroidism that later progressed to Graves' ophthalmopathy.

This clonotype was seen repeatedly, ten times or more. The gene calls are TRBV2 and TRBJ2-3; TRBD1 agrees at 8 bases. V lost 6 bases and J lost 2; bases outside the gene matches: 7. CDR1 SNHLY and CDR2 FYNNEI come from the germline V gene. The length of the CDR3 is 15 residues. The CDR3 DNA reads TGTGCCAGCAGCGCTTCGGGACAGGTCACAGATACGCAGTATTTT. Amino acid sequence: CASSASGQVTDTQYF. Complete variable domain (other parts from reference TRBV2 and TRBJ2-3): EPEVTQTPSHQVTQMGQEVILRCVPISNHLYFYWYRQILGQKVEFLVSFYNNEISEKSEIFDDQFSVERPDGSNFTLKIRSTKLEDSAMYFCASSASGQVTDTQYFGPGTRLTVL.

The gene calls are TRBV7-2 and TRBJ2-5, with TRBD2 as a possible D gene (7 bases). Deletions cut 5 bases from V and 7 bases from J, with 20 bases between. CDR1 is SGHTA, CDR2 FQGNSA, per germline. The CDR3 covers 15 residues. The CDR3 protein is CASSPTLGGPPTQYF. Written as DNA, the CDR3 is TGTGCCAGCAGCCCTACTCTGGGGGGGCCTCCGACCCAGTACTTC.

In its sample, this clonotype was seen many times. The V call is TRBV7-9, the J call TRBJ1-3, with D uncertain. Germline assignment: CDR1 SEHNR and CDR2 FQNEAQ (reference sequence). This CDR3 has 17 residues. V dropped 3 bases and J dropped 4 bases, with 19 bases sitting between them. CDR3 sequence: CASSFGDGWTAGNTIYF. The CDR3 region has the DNA TGTGCCAGCAGCTTCGGTGACGGATGGACGGCGGGAAACACCATATATTTT. The variable domain in full, with the rest retrieved from reference TRBV7-9 and TRBJ1-3, is DTGVSQNPRHKITKRGQNVTFRCDPISEHNRLYWYRQTLGQGPEFLTYFQNEAQLEKSRLLSDRFSAERPKGSFSTLEIQRTEQGDSAMYLCASSFGDGWTAGNTIYFGEGSWLTVV.

This clonotype showed up many times. The chain links TRBV2 to TRBJ1-4; D possibly corresponds to TRBD1 (6 bases). Deletions cut 1 base from V and 11 bases from J, with 17 bases between. Germline V gene lookup returns CDR1 SNHLY and CDR2 FYNNEI. CDR3 length: 15 amino acids. The CDR3 loop reads CASSEEGRAQGKLFF. The CDR3 region has the DNA TGTGCCAGCAGTGAAGAGGGCAGGGCCCAGGGGAAACTGTTTTTT.

This clonotype was seen repeatedly, ten times or more. This chain connects TRBV9 to TRBJ1-5; possibly TRBD1 for D (6 bases). This CDR3 is built from 15 residues. V lost 3 bases, J lost 1 base, and 11 bases lay in between. The germline V gene has CDR1 SGDLS and CDR2 YYNGEE. CDR3 loop: CASSAGGGSNQPQHF. CDR3 bases: TGTGCCAGCAGCGCGGGGGGGGGCAGCAATCAGCCCCAGCATTTT.

This clonotype was observed a few times. The chain couples TRBV7-8 to TRBJ1-2; tentatively, D is TRBD1 (5 bases). V dropped 5 bases and J dropped 4 bases, with 8 bases sitting between them. This CDR3 spans 12 amino acids. Germline V gene lookup returns CDR1 SGHVS and CDR2 FQNEAQ. The CDR3 is CASSRDPYGYTF. CDR3 nucleotide sequence: TGTGCCAGCAGCCGGGACCCCTATGGCTACACCTTC.

This clonotype was observed many times. The chain carries TRBV30 and TRBJ2-5, with 10 bases matching TRBD1. The CDR3 has 14 amino acids. Per germline, CDR1 GTSNPN and CDR2 SVGIG (reference sequence). The V and J ends lost 1 base and 5 bases, in that order; junction bases with no gene match: 4. CDR3 loop: CAWSAGTGDETQYF. DNA for the CDR3: TGTGCCTGGAGTGCCGGGACAGGGGACGAGACCCAGTACTTC.

This clonotype has a handful of counts. A much larger clone differs by one base, so this may be a read error. The chain has TRBV27 and TRBJ1-1; D perhaps matches TRBD1 (5 bases). Trimming removed 6 bases from V and 8 bases from J, with 10 bases in between. This CDR3 contains 11 residues. Germline V lookup: CDR1 MNHEY, CDR2 SMNVEV (reference sequence). The CDR3 loop reads CASRTAKEAFF. The CDR3 nucleotides are TGTGCCAGCAGGACAGCCAAGGAAGCTTTCTTT.

This clonotype was detected many times. This rearrangement joins TRBV12-3 or TRBV12-4 to TRBJ2-3; no clear D. CDR3 size: 13 residues. The V and J ends lost 3 bases and 5 bases respectively, with 9 bases between them. CDR3 sequence (DNA): TGTGCCAGCAGTTTCGCCCTCGGAGATACGCAGTATTTT. This codes for CASSFALGDTQYF.

This clonotype appeared a few times. The rearrangement uses TRBV9 and TRBJ2-2, with D unclear. CDR1 SGDLS and CDR2 YYNGEE come from the germline V gene. The V end lost 0 bases, the J end lost 0 bases, and 6 bases lay between the germline ends. This CDR3 region has 15 residues. CDR3 nucleotide sequence: TGTGCCAGCAGCGTAGGAGTACCGAACACCGGGGAGCTGTTTTTT. This translates into CASSVGVPNTGELFF.

A few counts support this clonotype. The V call is TRBV15, the J call TRBJ2-4, with D tentatively TRBD2 (5 bases). Trimming removed 8 bases from V and 5 bases from J, with 19 bases in between. The CDR3 covers 15 residues. CDR1 is LNHNV, CDR2 YYDKDF, per germline (reference sequence). The CDR3 region is CATSPAGAAENIQYF. The CDR3 nucleotides are TGTGCCACCTCGCCGGCAGGAGCGGCCGAAAACATTCAGTACTTC.

This rearrangement joins TRBV7-9 to TRBJ1-1; no reliable D call. The CDR3 has 14 residues. Trimming removed 0 bases at V and 6 bases at J, with 11 bases between. CDR1 and CDR2 (germline): SEHNR, FQNEAQ (reference sequence). CDR3: CASSLAGRTAEAFF. Here the CDR3 DNA reads TGTGCCAGCAGCTTAGCAGGTAGAACTGCTGAAGCTTTCTTT.

This clonotype was seen many times. This sequence joins TRBV3-1 and TRBJ2-1, with D unresolved. V was clipped by 1 base and J by 4 bases, with 8 bases between them. Germline loops: CDR1 LGHDT, CDR2 YNNKEL (reference sequence). This CDR3 is built from 14 residues. The chain's CDR3 is CASSQGVGYNEQFF. DNA of the CDR3: TGTGCCAGCAGCCAAGGGGTAGGATACAATGAGCAGTTCTTC.

This clonotype was seen a handful of times. This chain links TRBV20-1 with TRBJ1-2; D is uncertain. The CDR3 runs to 15 residues. Germline V CDR1 and CDR2: DFQATT, SNEGSKA (reference sequence). V was pared by 0 bases and J by 0 bases, with 11 bases between. The CDR3 loop is CSARDHSIPNYGYTF. The CDR3 DNA sequence: TGCAGTGCTAGAGATCACTCCATTCCTAACTATGGCTACACCTTC.

This clonotype was counted ten times or more. The chain employs TRBV11-2 and TRBJ2-7; D call uncertain. V lost 5 bases and J lost 0, with 11 bases in between. This CDR3 spans 14 amino acids. Germline assignment: CDR1 SGHAT and CDR2 FQNNGV. CDR3 nucleotides: TGTGCCAGCAGCCTATCATTAACCTCCTACGAGCAGTACTTC. Translating it yields CASSLSLTSYEQYF.

This clonotype showed up just a few times. The chain combines TRBV4-1 with TRBJ2-2, with D unclear. Trimming cost V 4 bases and J 2 bases, with 5 bases left between them. CDR1 is MGHRA and CDR2 is YSYEKL in the germline V gene. This CDR3 spans 13 amino acids. The CDR3 DNA reads as TGCGCCAGCAGCCGACACAACACCGGGGAGCTGTTTTTT. This translates into CASSRHNTGELFF.

V and J are TRBV5-4 and TRBJ2-1; TRBD2 might be the D (7 bases). The CDR3 length is 15 residues. Germline loops: CDR1 SGHNT, CDR2 YYREEE (reference sequence). V was pared by 3 bases and J by 2 bases, with 12 bases between. The CDR3 is CASSWGGATYNEQFF. In nucleotides, the CDR3 is TGTGCCAGCAGCTGGGGGGGGGCGACCTACAATGAGCAGTTCTTC.

This clonotype was detected ten times or more. The rearrangement joins TRBV27 to TRBJ2-2; a possible D gene is TRBD2 (7 bases). V dropped 5 bases and J dropped 5 bases, with 21 bases sitting between them. This CDR3 is 17 amino acids long. Germline CDR1 MNHEY, CDR2 SMNVEV (reference sequence). Written as DNA, the CDR3 is TGTGCCAGCAGTCATCTGAGTAGGGGGGGCGTAACCGGGGAGCTGTTTTTT. Translation gives CASSHLSRGGVTGELFF.

This clonotype was counted at least ten times. This chain links TRBV7-9 with TRBJ1-1, with D possibly matching TRBD1 (5 bases). The V end was cut by 6 bases, the J end by 1 base, with 9 bases between. Germline-derived CDR1 and CDR2 are SEHNR and FQNEAQ (reference sequence). CDR3 length equals 13 residues. CDR3 coding DNA: TGTGCCAGCAGACGGGACGGGAACACTGAAGCTTTCTTT. As protein: CASRRDGNTEAFF.

This clonotype has at least ten counts. This chain links TRBV28 with TRBJ2-7, with no clear D. V lost 2 bases and J lost 6, with 8 bases in between. Germline assignment: CDR1 MDHEN and CDR2 SYDVKM. There are 12 residues in the CDR3. The CDR3 here is CASSLVRGEQYF. As DNA, the CDR3 is TGTGCCAGCAGTTTAGTTCGCGGCGAGCAGTACTTC.

This clonotype was seen ten or more times. CDR3 loop: CASTYGGLGYEQYF. CDR3 bases: TGTGCCAGCACCTACGGTGGATTAGGCTACGAGCAGTACTTC. V is TRBV6-1 and J is TRBJ2-7; D is ambiguous. V shed 7 bases and J shed 3 bases, with 16 bases lying between them. This CDR3 comprises 14 residues. Germline CDR1 reads MNHNS; CDR2 reads SASEGT.

This clonotype turned up a few times. The chain has TRBV5-1 and TRBJ2-3, with no clear D. Germline V gives CDR1 SGHRS, CDR2 YFSETQ. V dropped 4 bases and J dropped 4 bases, with 19 bases sitting between them. The CDR3 contains 16 residues. CDR3 residues: CASSPRPGRSADTQYF. CDR3 coding DNA: TGCGCCAGCAGCCCCCGCCCGGGCAGGAGTGCAGATACGCAGTATTTT.

The CDR3 DNA reads as TGTGCCAGCAGCCAGTCCTTTCGGGGCACCGGGGAGCTGTTTTTT. It translates to CASSQSFRGTGELFF. J is TRBJ2-2 and V is TRBV9; the D gene is possibly TRBD2 (5 bases). The V end lost 4 bases, the J end lost 4 bases, and 14 bases lay between the germline ends. CDR1 SGDLS and CDR2 YYNGEE come from the germline V gene. CDR3 length: 15 residues.

This clonotype came up a few times. The chain carries TRBV4-1 and TRBJ1-1; tentatively, D is TRBD1 (6 bases). The germline V gene encodes CDR1 MGHRA and CDR2 YSYEKL. The CDR3 sequence is 14 residues long. The V gene lost 2 bases and the J gene lost 11 bases, with 18 bases spanning the gap. CDR3 sequence: CASSQSPGGQGAFF. For the CDR3, the DNA is TGCGCCAGCAGCCAATCGCCGGGGGGGCAGGGGGCTTTCTTT.

This clonotype was detected a few times. The rearrangement uses TRBV25-1 and TRBJ1-5; possible D gene TRBD1, 6 bases. Trimming left V 7 bases short and J 3 bases short, with 16 bases between. This CDR3 spans 15 amino acids. Germline V lookup: CDR1 MGHDK, CDR2 SYGVNS. The CDR3, as DNA: TGTGCCAGCACCGATTCCGGGACACACAATCAGCCCCAGCATTTT. Its translation is CASTDSGTHNQPQHF.

This clonotype was seen more than once but under ten times. The chain combines TRBV25-1 with TRBJ1-2; D is undetermined. Trimming took 6 bases from V and 0 from J, leaving 8 bases between them. Germline loops: CDR1 MGHDK, CDR2 SYGVNS. The CDR3 extends over 13 amino acids. The CDR3 nucleotides read TGTGCCAGCAGGGACGGAGCTAACTATGGCTACACCTTC. Translation: CASRDGANYGYTF.

This clonotype was seen many times. The chain links TRBV3-1 to TRBJ2-1; TRBD1 matches at 9 bases. The V gene's germline CDR1 is LGHDT and CDR2 YNNKEL (reference sequence). CDR3 length: 15 amino acids. The J segment lost 3 bases and the V segment lost 4 bases, leaving 4 bases of the junction unmatched. The CDR3 bases are TGTGCCAGCAGCCCCAGGACAGGGGTCTACAATGAGCAGTTCTTC. Protein sequence: CASSPRTGVYNEQFF.

Many counts were recorded for this clonotype. The V call is TRBV18, the J call TRBJ1-1, with 10 bases identical to TRBD1. The CDR3 is 16 residues long. V shed 3 bases and J 4 bases; nucleotides not matched to a gene: 8. Germline-derived CDR1 and CDR2 are KGHSH and LQKENI. CDR3 sequence reads: CASSPRTGGYLTEAFF. CDR3 DNA: TGTGCCAGCTCACCGCGGACAGGGGGTTACCTCACTGAAGCTTTCTTT.

This clonotype has a count of ten or more. The rearrangement uses TRBV3-1 and TRBJ1-1, with D possibly TRBD1 on 5 matching bases. Germline V gene data show CDR1 as LGHDT and CDR2 as YNNKEL (reference sequence). Trimming pared 0 bases from V and 6 bases from J, leaving 17 bases between. The length of the CDR3 is 16 residues. CDR3 sequence reads: CASSQESKVRGPEAFF. In nucleotides, the CDR3 is TGTGCCAGCAGCCAAGAATCTAAGGTGAGGGGCCCTGAAGCTTTCTTT.